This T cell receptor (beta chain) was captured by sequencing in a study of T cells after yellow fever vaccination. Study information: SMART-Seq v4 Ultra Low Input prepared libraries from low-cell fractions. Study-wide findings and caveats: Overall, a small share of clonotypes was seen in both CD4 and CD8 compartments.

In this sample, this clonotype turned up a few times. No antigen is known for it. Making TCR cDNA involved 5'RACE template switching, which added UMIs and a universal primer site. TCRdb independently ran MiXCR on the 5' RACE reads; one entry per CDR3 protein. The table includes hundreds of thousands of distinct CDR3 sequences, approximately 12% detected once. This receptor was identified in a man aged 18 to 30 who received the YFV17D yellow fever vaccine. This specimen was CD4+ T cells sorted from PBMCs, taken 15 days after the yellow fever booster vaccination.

The DNA of the CDR3 is TGTGCCAGCAGCTTTGTTGCGGGGGGTAGGGATACGCAGTATTTT. It is translated as CASSFVAGGRDTQYF. The rearrangement links TRBV7-2 to TRBJ2-3; TRBD2 matches at 8 bases. The CDR3 has 15 amino acids. Germline trimming cut 3 bases from V and 6 bases from J; bases unmatched to any gene: 8. Germline V gives CDR1 SGHTA, CDR2 FQGNSA. The entire variable domain, with the rest obtained from reference TRBV7-2 and TRBJ2-3, is as follows: GAGVSQSPSNKVTEKGKDVELRCDPISGHTALYWYRQSLGQGLEFLIYFQGNSAPDKSGLPSDRFSAERTGGSVSTLTIQRTQQEDSAVYLCASSFVAGGRDTQYFGPGTRLTVL.